These 14 T cell receptor beta chains came from one sample sequenced in a study of blood T cell repertoires in COVID-19. Data came from immunoSEQ multiplex PCR; TCRdb stores just in-frame clones and leaves some out. The sample yields some 110,000 clones, approximately 85% seen once. Specimen: peripheral blood. The receptor source for this set is a man aged 35-49 years with acute or convalescent COVID-19.

J is TRBJ2-7 and V is TRBV28; tentative D call: TRBD2 (5 bases). The CDR3 runs to 15 residues. V gave up 3 bases and J gave up 0 bases, with 12 bases separating them. Germline CDR1 reads MDHEN; CDR2 reads SYDVKM. In nucleotides, the CDR3 is TGTGCCAGCAGTTTCGGAGCGGAGAGCTCCTACGAGCAGTACTTC. It codes for CASSFGAESSYEQYF.

With respect to this clone: At one boundary the junction diverges from the germline segment, which might be a read error. This rearrangement joins TRBV18 to TRBJ2-7; 7 bases line up with TRBD1. The CDR3 spans 15 residues. Germline CDR1 and CDR2: KGHSH and LQKENI. In nucleotides, the CDR3 is TGTGCCAGCACACCAGGCGGACAGGTCTTCGGCGAGCAGTACTTC. It yields the protein CASTPGGQVFGEQYF.

The gene calls are TRBV7-9 and TRBJ2-3; 7 bases are a match to TRBD2. In germline, CDR1 is SEHNR, CDR2 FQNEAQ (reference sequence). The CDR3 consists of 15 residues. V shed 0 bases, J shed 4 bases, and the junction held 4 bases outside the gene matches. The DNA for the CDR3 is TGTGCCAGCAGCTTAGCGGGAGGGCTCCCAGATACGCAGTATTTT. Protein: CASSLAGGLPDTQYF.

The rearrangement uses TRBV4-3 and TRBJ1-2; TRBD1 matches 9 bases. The CDR3 is 16 amino acids. Germline V CDR1 and CDR2: LGHNA, YSLEER. The V and J ends lost 1 base and 4 bases, in that order; junction bases with no gene match: 7. CDR3 region: CASSQVTGGAIYGYTF. The CDR3 DNA follows: TGCGCCAGCAGCCAAGTCACAGGGGGCGCGATCTATGGCTACACCTTC.

V gene TRBV11-3 combines with J gene TRBJ2-3, with 14 bases aligning to TRBD2. J gave up 1 base and V 0 bases, and 0 bases lay outside the gene matches. The V gene's germline CDR1 is SGHNT and CDR2 YENEEA. The CDR3 is 17 amino acids. CDR3 residues: CASSLEGLAGGTDTQYF. CDR3 DNA sequence: TGTGCCAGCAGCTTAGAGGGACTAGCGGGAGGCACAGATACGCAGTATTTT.

As concerns this clone: The junction and the germline gene differ at one end; a read error may be behind it. The chain uses TRBV5-3 and TRBJ2-5; D is unresolved. TRBV5-3 is reported as an ORF; its role is uncertain. The CDR3 spans 16 residues. CDR3 nucleotide sequence: TGTGCCAGAAGCCCCGGCTCGGGTGCCAACCAGGAGACCCAGTACTTC. It specifies CARSPGSGANQETQYF.

Notes on this clone: The sample has other DNA sequences that encode this CDR3 too. The chain is built from TRBV18 and TRBJ2-7; a weak D match, TRBD1 (5 bases). V lost 4 bases and J lost 4, with 8 bases in between. The CDR3 loop spans 12 amino acids. Germline CDR1 reads KGHSH; CDR2 reads LQKENI. The DNA of the CDR3 is TGTGCCAGCTCACTGCAGGGTTACGAGCAGTACTTC. Residues: CASSLQGYEQYF.

This chain connects TRBV19 to TRBJ1-5; weak D call: TRBD1 (6 bases). V shed 6 bases and J shed 0 bases, with 9 bases lying between them. The CDR3 is made up of 14 amino acids. Germline V gives CDR1 LNHDA, CDR2 SQIVND (reference sequence). The CDR3 spells CASSTGISNQPQHF. CDR3 bases: TGTGCCAGTAGCACAGGGATTAGCAATCAGCCCCAGCATTTT.

The rearrangement uses TRBV6-6 and TRBJ1-1; 9 positions agree with TRBD1. CDR1 and CDR2 from the germline V gene are MNHNY and SVGAGI (reference sequence). The V gene end was trimmed by 4 bases and the J gene end by 7 bases; junction bases not matched to a gene: 10. The CDR3 is made up of 15 amino acids. The CDR3 DNA reads as TGTGCCAGCAGTTCAAAGGACAGGGGATACGGTGAAGCTTTCTTT. Amino acids: CASSSKDRGYGEAFF.

The chain recombines TRBV3-1 (or the pseudogene TRBV3-2) with TRBJ2-1; a weak D match, TRBD2 (7 bases). CDR1 LGHDT and CDR2 YNNKEL come from the germline V gene (reference sequence). The CDR3 is 12 residues long. V was shortened by 10 bases and J by 10 bases, with 17 bases between the two germline ends. The CDR3 reads CATIGGGNEQFF. The CDR3 region has the DNA TGTGCCACCATAGGGGGGGGCAACGAGCAGTTCTTC.

The chain employs TRBV4-1 and TRBJ2-3; 7 nucleotides align to TRBD2. Per the germline V gene, CDR1 is MGHRA and CDR2 is YSYEKL. After removal of 0 bases from V and 0 bases from J, the junction contained 6 bases not matched to a gene. CDR3 length: 17 amino acids. The CDR3 sequence is CASSQDWGGSSTDTQYF. The CDR3 coding sequence is TGCGCCAGCAGCCAAGATTGGGGCGGGAGTAGCACAGATACGCAGTATTTT.

The CDR3 nucleotides are TGTGCCAGCTCACCAGTCGGCGGACAAAGCTACGAGCAGTACTTC. It is translated as CASSPVGGQSYEQYF. This rearrangement joins TRBV18 to TRBJ2-7, with D tentatively TRBD1 (5 bases). V was clipped by 2 bases and J by 3 bases, with 14 bases between them. This CDR3 comprises 15 residues. CDR1 and CDR2 from the germline V gene are KGHSH and LQKENI.

The chain recombines TRBV7-9 with TRBJ2-1, with D possibly being TRBD2 (6 bases). Between the trimmed V and J ends, which lost 5 bases and 9 bases, there was a span of 11 bases. Germline V lookup: CDR1 SEHNR, CDR2 FQNEAQ (reference sequence). The CDR3 is 12 residues long. This CDR3 reads CASSLIGGEQFF. The CDR3 bases are TGTGCCAGCAGCCTCATCGGGGGTGAGCAGTTCTTC.

This chain uses TRBV5-6 with TRBJ2-2; D gene uncertain. This CDR3 spans 13 amino acids. CDR1 is SGHDT, CDR2 YYEEEE, per germline. V lost 2 bases and J 3 bases, leaving 5 bases between the germline ends. CDR3 amino acids: CASSFRYTGELFF. The DNA for the CDR3 is TGTGCCAGCAGCTTCCGGTACACCGGGGAGCTGTTTTTT.